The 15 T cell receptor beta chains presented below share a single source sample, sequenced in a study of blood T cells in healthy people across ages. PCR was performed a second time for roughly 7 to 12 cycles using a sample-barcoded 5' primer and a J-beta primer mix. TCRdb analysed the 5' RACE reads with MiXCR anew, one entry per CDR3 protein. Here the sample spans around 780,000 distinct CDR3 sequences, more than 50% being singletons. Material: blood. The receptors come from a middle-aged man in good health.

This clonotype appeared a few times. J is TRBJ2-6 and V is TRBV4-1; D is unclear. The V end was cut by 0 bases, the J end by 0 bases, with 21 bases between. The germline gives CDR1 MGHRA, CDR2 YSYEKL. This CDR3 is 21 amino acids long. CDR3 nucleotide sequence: TGCGCCAGCAGCCAAGACGATCTCCTGATGGGCCAGGCCTCTGGGGCCAACGTCCTGACTTTC. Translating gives CASSQDDLLMGQASGANVLTF.

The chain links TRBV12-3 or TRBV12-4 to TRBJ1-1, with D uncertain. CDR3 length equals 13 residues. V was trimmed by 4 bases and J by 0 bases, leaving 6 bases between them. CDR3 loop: CASSSHMNTEAFF. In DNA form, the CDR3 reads TGTGCCAGCAGTTCGCACATGAACACTGAAGCTTTCTTT.

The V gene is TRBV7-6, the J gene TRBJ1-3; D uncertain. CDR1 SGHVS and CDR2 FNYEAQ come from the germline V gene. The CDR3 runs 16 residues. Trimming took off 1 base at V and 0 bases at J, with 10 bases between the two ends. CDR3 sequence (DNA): TGTGCCAGCAGCTTAGAGGCCGTTAGCTCTGGAAACACCATATATTTT. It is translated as CASSLEAVSSGNTIYF. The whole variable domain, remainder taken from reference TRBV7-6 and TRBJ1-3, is GAGVSQSPRYKVTKRGQDVALRCDPISGHVSLYWYRQALGQGPEFLTYFNYEAQQDKSGLPNDRFSAERPEGSISTLTIQRTEQRDSAMYRCASSLEAVSSGNTIYFGEGSWLTVV.

This CDR3 reads CASSPPRLAGGSQYNEQFF. CDR3 nucleotides: TGTGCCAGCAGCCCGCCCCGACTAGCGGGGGGGTCTCAATACAATGAGCAGTTCTTC. The V gene is TRBV7-3, the J gene TRBJ2-1, with 14 positions matching TRBD2. J gave up 4 bases and V 5 bases, and 13 bases lay outside the gene matches. The CDR3 has 19 amino acids. Germline V gene lookup returns CDR1 SGHTA and CDR2 FQGTGA.

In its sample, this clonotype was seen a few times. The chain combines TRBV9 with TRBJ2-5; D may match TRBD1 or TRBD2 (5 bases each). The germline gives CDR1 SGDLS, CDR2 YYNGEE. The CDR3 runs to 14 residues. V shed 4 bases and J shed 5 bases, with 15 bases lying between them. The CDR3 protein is CASSLLGVEETQYF. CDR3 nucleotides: TGTGCCAGCAGCCTACTAGGGGTGGAGGAGACCCAGTACTTC.

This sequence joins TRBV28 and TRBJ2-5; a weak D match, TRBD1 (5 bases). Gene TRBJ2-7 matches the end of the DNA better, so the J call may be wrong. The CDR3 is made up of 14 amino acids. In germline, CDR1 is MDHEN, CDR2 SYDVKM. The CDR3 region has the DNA TGTGCCAGCCTGATGCCCGGCAGGGCCCCCGAGCAGTACTTC. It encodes CASLMPGRAPEQYF.

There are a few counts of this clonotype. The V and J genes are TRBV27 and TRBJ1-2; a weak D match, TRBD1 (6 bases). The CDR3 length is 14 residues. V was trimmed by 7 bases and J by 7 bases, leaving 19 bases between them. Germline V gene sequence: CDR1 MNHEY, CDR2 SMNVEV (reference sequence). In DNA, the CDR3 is TGTGCCAGCACGGGACCGGGGGCCGGTGGTGGCTACACCTTC. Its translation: CASTGPGAGGGYTF.

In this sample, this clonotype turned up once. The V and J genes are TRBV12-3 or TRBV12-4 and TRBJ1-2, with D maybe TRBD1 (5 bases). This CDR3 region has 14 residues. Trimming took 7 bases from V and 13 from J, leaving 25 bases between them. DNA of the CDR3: TGTGCCAGCACCTCGGACACTACAATAGGGAGTCCCACCTTC. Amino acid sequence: CASTSDTTIGSPTF.

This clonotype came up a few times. CDR3 sequence: CSVGGGSSYGYTF. The CDR3 DNA reads as TGCAGCGTTGGGGGGGGGAGCTCCTATGGCTACACCTTC. The gene calls are TRBV29-1 and TRBJ1-2, with D possibly TRBD1 on 5 matching bases. With 4 bases removed from V and 4 bases from J, the gap between germline ends came to 13 bases. CDR1 SQVTM and CDR2 ANQGSEA come from the germline V gene. The CDR3 spans 13 residues.

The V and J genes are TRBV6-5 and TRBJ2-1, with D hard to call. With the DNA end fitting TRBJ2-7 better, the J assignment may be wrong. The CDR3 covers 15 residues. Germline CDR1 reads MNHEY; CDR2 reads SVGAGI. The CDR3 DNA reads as TGTGCCAGCAGGACACGGAAGAACAACTACAATGAGCAGTACTTC. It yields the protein CASRTRKNNYNEQYF.

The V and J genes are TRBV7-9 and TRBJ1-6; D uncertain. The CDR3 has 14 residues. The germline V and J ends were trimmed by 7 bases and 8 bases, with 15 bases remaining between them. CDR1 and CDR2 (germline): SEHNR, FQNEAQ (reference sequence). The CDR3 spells CASTPWEGDSPLHF. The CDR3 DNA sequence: TGTGCCAGCACCCCCTGGGAAGGAGATTCACCCCTCCACTTT.

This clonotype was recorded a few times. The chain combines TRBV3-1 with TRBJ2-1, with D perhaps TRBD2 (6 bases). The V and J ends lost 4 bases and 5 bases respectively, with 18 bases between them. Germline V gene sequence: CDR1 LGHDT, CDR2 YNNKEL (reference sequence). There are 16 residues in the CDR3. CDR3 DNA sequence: TGTGCCAGCAGCCGAGAGGGACTGATTATCGACAATGAGCAGTTCTTC. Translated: CASSREGLIIDNEQFF.

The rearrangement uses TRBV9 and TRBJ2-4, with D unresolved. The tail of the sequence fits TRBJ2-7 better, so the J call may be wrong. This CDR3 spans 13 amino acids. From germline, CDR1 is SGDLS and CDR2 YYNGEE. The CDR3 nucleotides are TGTGCCAGCAGCGTAGACGACCTTTACGAGCAGTACTTC. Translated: CASSVDDLYEQYF.

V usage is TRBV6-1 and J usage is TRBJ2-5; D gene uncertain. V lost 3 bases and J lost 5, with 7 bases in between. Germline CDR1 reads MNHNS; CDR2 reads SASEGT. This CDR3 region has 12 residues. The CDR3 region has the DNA TGTGCCAGCAGTGAGGCTGTCGAGACCCAGTACTTC. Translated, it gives CASSEAVETQYF.

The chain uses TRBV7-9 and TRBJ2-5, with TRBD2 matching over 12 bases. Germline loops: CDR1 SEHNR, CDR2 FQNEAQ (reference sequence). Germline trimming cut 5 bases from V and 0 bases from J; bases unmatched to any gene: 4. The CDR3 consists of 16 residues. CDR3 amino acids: CASSRTSGAYQETQYF. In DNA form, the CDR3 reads TGTGCCAGCAGCCGGACTAGCGGGGCGTACCAAGAGACCCAGTACTTC.